Included here is one T cell receptor (beta chain) sequence, with context. Its antigen is currently unknown. It was autoimmune disease history or systemic immunosuppression that excluded patients. Profiled with immunoSEQ multiplex PCR; TCRdb holds only in-frame clones, not every one. The data show under 20,000 clones, 76% seen once. This record comes from a study of OX40 agonist ivuxolimab in advanced cancers. Turning to the study itself: Dose-escalation patients suffered from hepatocellular carcinoma, melanoma, renal cell or head and neck cancer.

V was clipped by 4 bases and J by 3 bases; unmatched bases: 1. CDR3 size: 13 residues. The germline gives CDR1 SGDLS, CDR2 YYNGEE. Study findings and constraints: At 0.1 to 3.0 mg/kg and by week 6, clonal expansion occurred in CD4+ and CD8+ blood T cells. Which antigen the expanded peripheral T cells recognized is unknown.

This chain connects TRBV9 to TRBJ2-3; 8 nucleotides match TRBD2. The source material was CD4+ or CD8+ T cells sorted from blood, sampled in a trial of the OX40 agonist ivuxolimab. The clonotype comes from an adult with an advanced solid tumor such as melanoma, head and neck, liver or kidney cancer. CDR3 DNA sequence: TGTGCCAGCAGCCCTAGCGGGACAGATACGCAGTATTTT. Protein product: CASSPSGTDTQYF.